Listed below are T cell receptor beta chains from one sample, sequenced in a study of CD8+ T cells in alopecia areata. Assay used: immunoSEQ multiplex PCR; TCRdb lists only in-frame clones, some missing. Among roughly 40,000 clones, nearly 55% were seen once, and the ten largest hold under 2%. The sequenced material came from CD4+ Tregs sorted from blood. The receptors were sampled from a human donor with alopecia areata. The CDR3 runs from the conserved cysteine through the conserved F or W. Each record gives: D gene, clone size, J gene, V gene, CDR3 DNA, CDR3 protein. The D gene is left open where the match is weak. Rows give clone size only sometimes, using once, few, many, or a class for an expanded clone.

d_gene: TRBD1
abundance: once
j_gene: TRBJ1-3
v_gene: TRBV2
CDR3nt: TGTGCCAGCAGCCCGGGGGACAGCTCTGGAAACACCATATATTTT
CDR3aa: CASSPGDSSGNTIYF

d_gene: .
abundance: .
j_gene: TRBJ2-6
v_gene: TRBV7-2
CDR3nt: TGTGCCAGCAGCCCGAGAAGACAGCCCTCTGGGGCCAACGTCCTGACTTTC
CDR3aa: CASSPRRQPSGANVLTF

d_gene: .
abundance: .
j_gene: TRBJ1-3
v_gene: TRBV29-1
CDR3nt: TGCAGCGTTGAACCAGGGAGCGGAAACACCATATATTTT
CDR3aa: CSVEPGSGNTIYF

d_gene: .
abundance: few
j_gene: TRBJ1-2
v_gene: TRBV29-1
CDR3nt: TGCAGCGTTGTTGCGCGAAACTATGGCTACACCTTC
CDR3aa: CSVVARNYGYTF

d_gene: .
abundance: .
j_gene: TRBJ1-5
v_gene: TRBV4-3
CDR3nt: TGCGCCAGCAGCCAAGGCGTACAGGGCAATCAGCCCCAGCATTTT
CDR3aa: CASSQGVQGNQPQHF

d_gene: .
abundance: few
j_gene: TRBJ1-6
v_gene: TRBV11-3
CDR3nt: TGTGCCAGCAGCCCAGGGGATTCACCCCTCCACTTT
CDR3aa: CASSPGDSPLHF

d_gene: .
abundance: few
j_gene: TRBJ1-3
v_gene: TRBV18
CDR3nt: TGTGCCAGCTCACCGGGTAACACCATATATTTT
CDR3aa: CASSPGNTIYF

d_gene: .
abundance: few
j_gene: TRBJ2-1
v_gene: TRBV7-9
CDR3nt: TGTGCCAGCAGCTCTCCGAATGAGCAGTTCTTC
CDR3aa: CASSSPNEQFF

d_gene: .
abundance: .
j_gene: TRBJ1-4
v_gene: TRBV6-4
CDR3nt: TGTGCCAGCAGTGACTCACCGGAGACAGATTATGAAAAACTGTTTTTT
CDR3aa: CASSDSPETDYEKLFF

d_gene: TRBD1
abundance: .
j_gene: TRBJ2-6
v_gene: TRBV30
CDR3nt: TGTGCCTGTCTCCCGAGACAGGGGCTAACAGGGGCCAACGTCCTGACTTTC
CDR3aa: CACLPRQGLTGANVLTF

d_gene: .
abundance: once
j_gene: TRBJ2-1
v_gene: TRBV4-2
CDR3nt: TGTGCCAGCAGCCAAGATCGCGGGCTACAATACAATGAGCAGTTCTTC
CDR3aa: CASSQDRGLQYNEQFF

d_gene: .
abundance: medium-sized
j_gene: TRBJ2-7
v_gene: TRBV2
CDR3nt: TGTGCCAGCAGCGGACAGTGGGGGGTCCTCGAGCAGTACTTC
CDR3aa: CASSGQWGVLEQYF

d_gene: .
abundance: once
j_gene: TRBJ1-2
v_gene: TRBV7-9
CDR3nt: TGTGCCAGCAGCAACAAGAACTATGGCTACACCTTC
CDR3aa: CASSNKNYGYTF

d_gene: .
abundance: few
j_gene: TRBJ2-2
v_gene: TRBV19
CDR3nt: TGTGCCAGTATACCAGGGCTTAATACCGGGGAGCTGTTTTTT
CDR3aa: CASIPGLNTGELFF

d_gene: TRBD2
abundance: once
j_gene: TRBJ2-1
v_gene: TRBV7-2
CDR3nt: TGTGCCAGCAGCGTCCCGGGACTAGCGACCTATGAGCAGTTCTTC
CDR3aa: CASSVPGLATYEQFF

d_gene: .
abundance: .
j_gene: TRBJ2-3
v_gene: TRBV7-2
CDR3nt: TGTGCCAGCAGCCCGAGGACTATGGCGCAGTATTTT
CDR3aa: CASSPRTMAQYF

d_gene: .
abundance: .
j_gene: TRBJ2-2
v_gene: TRBV6-5
CDR3nt: TGTGCCGGCGGGGACAGCAACACCGGGGAGCTGTTTTTT
CDR3aa: CAGGDSNTGELFF

d_gene: TRBD1
abundance: .
j_gene: TRBJ1-2
v_gene: TRBV28
CDR3nt: TGTGCCAGCAGTTTATTGGGACAGGGGGATGCCTATGTCTACACCTTC
CDR3aa: CASSLLGQGDAYVYTF